One and the same sample provided the 8 T cell receptor beta chains below, sequenced in a study of blood T cell repertoires in COVID-19. Only in-frame clones appear in the TCRdb table, and some are missing; sequencing was by immunoSEQ multiplex PCR. This table holds 100,000 to 120,000 clones, roughly 79% found once. The sequenced material came from peripheral blood. Receptors were obtained from a man of 80 years or more with acute or convalescent COVID-19.

V and J are TRBV7-9 and TRBJ2-7, with 9 bases lining up with TRBD2. This CDR3 spans 15 amino acids. The ends lost 6 bases at V and 1 base at J; junction bases unmatched: 7. Germline CDR1 SEHNR, CDR2 FQNEAQ (reference sequence). The CDR3 here is CASSSLTSGSYEQYF. The CDR3 bases are TGTGCCAGCAGTTCTCTGACTAGCGGTTCCTACGAGCAGTACTTC.

This clone has a handful of counts. J is TRBJ2-1 and V is TRBV7-2; D is undetermined. This CDR3 has 12 amino acids. Trimming took off 5 bases at V and 7 bases at J, with 9 bases between the two ends. Germline-derived CDR1 and CDR2 are SGHTA and FQGNSA. This CDR3 is CASSPLRNEQFF. In nucleotides, the CDR3 is TGTGCCAGCAGCCCCCTACGAAATGAGCAGTTCTTC.

This chain connects TRBV6-6 to TRBJ2-7; maybe TRBD1 (5 bases). V was clipped by 8 bases and J by 2 bases, with 10 bases between them. The CDR3 is 12 amino acids. Germline CDR1 MNHNY, CDR2 SVGAGI (reference sequence). The CDR3 coding sequence is TGTGCCAGCTCCCAGGGCACCTACGAGCAGTACTTC. This codes for CASSQGTYEQYF.

The J gene is TRBJ1-5, the V gene TRBV28; D uncertain. Per germline, CDR1 MDHEN and CDR2 SYDVKM. This CDR3 contains 14 residues. The V and J ends lost 6 bases and 7 bases respectively, with 16 bases between them. CDR3 coding DNA: TGTGCCAGCAGCCGTAGCCCGGATGCGCAGCCCCAGCATTTT. This codes for CASSRSPDAQPQHF.

The rearrangement joins TRBV9 to TRBJ1-1; D is ambiguous. Germline assignment: CDR1 SGDLS and CDR2 YYNGEE. This CDR3 has 15 amino acids. The V gene lost 0 bases and the J gene lost 1 base, with 10 bases spanning the gap. CDR3 region: CASSVAGVRNTEAFF. The CDR3 nucleotides read TGTGCCAGCAGCGTAGCGGGAGTTCGGAACACTGAAGCTTTCTTT.

The rearrangement links TRBV7-2 to TRBJ2-1; 7 nucleotides match TRBD2. The junction had 2 bases not matched to a gene; V was cut back by 3 bases and J by 0 bases. From germline, CDR1 is SGHTA and CDR2 FQGNSA. CDR3 length equals 15 residues. The CDR3 is CASSLLAASYNEQFF. The CDR3 DNA sequence: TGTGCCAGCAGCTTGCTAGCGGCCTCCTACAATGAGCAGTTCTTC.

The chain employs TRBV6-5 and TRBJ1-5; 9 bases are a match to TRBD1. The CDR3 sequence is 14 residues long. The germline V gene encodes CDR1 MNHEY and CDR2 SVGAGI. J lost 2 bases, V lost 7 bases, and 3 bases had no gene match. This chain's CDR3 is CASKQGAGNQPQHF. The CDR3 nucleotides read TGTGCCAGCAAACAGGGGGCCGGCAATCAGCCCCAGCATTTT.

This clone turned up a few times. The chain employs TRBV28 and TRBJ2-7; no clear D gene. V was clipped by 4 bases and J by 4 bases, with 5 bases between them. CDR3 size: 11 residues. CDR1 is MDHEN, CDR2 SYDVKM, per germline. This CDR3 is CASSSPYEQYF. The CDR3 region has the DNA TGTGCCAGCAGTTCCCCTTACGAGCAGTACTTC.